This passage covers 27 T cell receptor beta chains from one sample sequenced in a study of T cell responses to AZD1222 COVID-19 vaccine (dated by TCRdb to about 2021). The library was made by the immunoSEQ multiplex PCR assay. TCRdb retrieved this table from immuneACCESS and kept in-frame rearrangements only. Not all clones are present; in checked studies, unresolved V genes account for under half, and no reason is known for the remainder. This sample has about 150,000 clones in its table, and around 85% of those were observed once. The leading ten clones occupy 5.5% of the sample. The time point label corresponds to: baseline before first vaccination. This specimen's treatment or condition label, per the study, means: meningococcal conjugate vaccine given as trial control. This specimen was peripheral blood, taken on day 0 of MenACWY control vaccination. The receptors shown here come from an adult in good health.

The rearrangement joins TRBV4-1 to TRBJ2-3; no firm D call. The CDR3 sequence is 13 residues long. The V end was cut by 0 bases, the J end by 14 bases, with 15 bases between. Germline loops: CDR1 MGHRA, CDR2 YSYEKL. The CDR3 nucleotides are TGCGCCAGCAGCCAAGAGTGGACCCGAGCACTGTATTTT. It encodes CASSQEWTRALYF.

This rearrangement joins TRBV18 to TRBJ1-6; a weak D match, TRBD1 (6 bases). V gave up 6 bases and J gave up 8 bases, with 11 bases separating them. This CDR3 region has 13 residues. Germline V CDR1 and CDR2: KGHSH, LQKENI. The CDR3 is CASSREGDSPLHF. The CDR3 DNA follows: TGTGCCAGCTCTCGTGAGGGGGATTCACCCCTCCACTTT.

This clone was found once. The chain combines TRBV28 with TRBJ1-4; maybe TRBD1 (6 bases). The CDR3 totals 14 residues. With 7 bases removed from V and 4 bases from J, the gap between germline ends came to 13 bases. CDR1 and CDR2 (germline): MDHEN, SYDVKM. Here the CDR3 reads CASTPGQLNEKLFF. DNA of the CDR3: TGTGCCAGCACACCCGGACAGCTTAATGAAAAACTGTTTTTT.

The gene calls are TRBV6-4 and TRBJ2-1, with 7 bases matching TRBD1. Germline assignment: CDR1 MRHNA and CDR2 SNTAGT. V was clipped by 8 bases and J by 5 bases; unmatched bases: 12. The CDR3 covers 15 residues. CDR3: CASAGTAEVNNEQFF. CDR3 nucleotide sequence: TGTGCCAGCGCTGGGACAGCCGAAGTAAACAATGAGCAGTTCTTC.

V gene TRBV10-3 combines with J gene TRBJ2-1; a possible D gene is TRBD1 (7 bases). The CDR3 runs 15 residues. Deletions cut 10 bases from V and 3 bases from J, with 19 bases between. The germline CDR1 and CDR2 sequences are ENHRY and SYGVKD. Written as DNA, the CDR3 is TGTGCCACCGGACTACAGGGGACGAACTACAATGAGCAGTTCTTC. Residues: CATGLQGTNYNEQFF.

CDR3 nucleotides: TGTGCCAGCAGTTTATCAGGGATAACGAACACTGAAGCTTTCTTT. Translated, it gives CASSLSGITNTEAFF. The V gene is TRBV6-5, the J gene TRBJ1-1; tentative D call: TRBD1 (5 bases). This CDR3 is 15 amino acids long. V was shortened by 4 bases and J by 1 base, with 13 bases between the two germline ends. CDR1 is MNHEY, CDR2 SVGAGI, per germline.

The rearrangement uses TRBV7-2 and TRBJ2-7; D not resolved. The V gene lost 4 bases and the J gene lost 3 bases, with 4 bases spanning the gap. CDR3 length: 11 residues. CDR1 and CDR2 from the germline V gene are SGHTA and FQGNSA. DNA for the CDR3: TGTGCCAGCAGCTCTTACTACGAGCAGTACTTC. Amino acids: CASSSYYEQYF. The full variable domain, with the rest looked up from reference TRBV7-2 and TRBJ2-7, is GAGVSQSPSNKVTEKGKDVELRCDPISGHTALYWYRQSLGQGLEFLIYFQGNSAPDKSGLPSDRFSAERTGGSVSTLTIQRTQQEDSAVYLCASSSYYEQYFGPGTRLTVT.

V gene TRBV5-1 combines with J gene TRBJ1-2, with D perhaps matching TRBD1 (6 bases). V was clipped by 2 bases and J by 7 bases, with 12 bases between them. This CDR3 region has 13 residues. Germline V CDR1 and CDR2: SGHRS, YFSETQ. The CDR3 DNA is TGCGCCAGCAGCTTTCCGGGGGCGAGTGGCTACACCTTC. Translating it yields CASSFPGASGYTF.

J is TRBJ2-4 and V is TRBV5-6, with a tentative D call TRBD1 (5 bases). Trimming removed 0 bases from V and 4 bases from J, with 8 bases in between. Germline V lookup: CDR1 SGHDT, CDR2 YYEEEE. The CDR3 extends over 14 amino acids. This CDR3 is CASSLVAGKNIQYF. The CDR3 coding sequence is TGTGCCAGCAGCTTGGTTGCAGGGAAAAACATTCAGTACTTC.

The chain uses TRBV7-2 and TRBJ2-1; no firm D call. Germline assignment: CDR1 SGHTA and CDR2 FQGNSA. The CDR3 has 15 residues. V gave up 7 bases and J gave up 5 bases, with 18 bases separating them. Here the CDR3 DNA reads TGTGCCAGCACCCAGAGGTCCAGCGCAAACAATGAGCAGTTCTTC. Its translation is CASTQRSSANNEQFF.

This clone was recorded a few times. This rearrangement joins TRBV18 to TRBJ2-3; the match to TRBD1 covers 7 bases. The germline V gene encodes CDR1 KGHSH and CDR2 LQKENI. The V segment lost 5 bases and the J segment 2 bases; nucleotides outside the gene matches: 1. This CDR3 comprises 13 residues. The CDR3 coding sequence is TGTGCCAGCTCAGGGACAGCCACAGATACGCAGTATTTT. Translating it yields CASSGTATDTQYF.

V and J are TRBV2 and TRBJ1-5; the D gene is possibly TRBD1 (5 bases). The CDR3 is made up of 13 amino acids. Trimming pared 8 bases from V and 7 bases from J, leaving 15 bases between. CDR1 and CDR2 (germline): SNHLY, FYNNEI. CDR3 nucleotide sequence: TGTGCCAGCCTGGCGCAGGGCGACCAGCCCCAGCATTTT. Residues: CASLAQGDQPQHF.

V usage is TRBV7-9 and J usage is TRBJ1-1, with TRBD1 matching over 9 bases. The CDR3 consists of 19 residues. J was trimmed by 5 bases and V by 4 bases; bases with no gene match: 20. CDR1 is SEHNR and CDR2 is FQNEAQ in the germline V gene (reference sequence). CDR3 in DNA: TGTGCCAGCAGCTCCGGACAGGGGCGGTCCCAAGGCGGATTAACTGAAGCTTTCTTT. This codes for CASSSGQGRSQGGLTEAFF.

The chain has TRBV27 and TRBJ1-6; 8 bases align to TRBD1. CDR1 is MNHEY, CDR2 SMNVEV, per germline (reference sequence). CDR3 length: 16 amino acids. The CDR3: CATATGQVTYNSPLHF. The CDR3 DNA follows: TGTGCGACCGCCACGGGACAGGTGACCTATAATTCACCCCTCCACTTT.

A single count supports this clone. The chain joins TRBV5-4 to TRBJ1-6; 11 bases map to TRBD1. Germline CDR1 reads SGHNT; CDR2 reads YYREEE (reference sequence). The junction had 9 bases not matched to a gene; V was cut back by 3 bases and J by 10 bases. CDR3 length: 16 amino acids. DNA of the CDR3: TGTGCCAGCAGCTGGAAACCGGGACAGGGGGACTCACCCCTCCACTTT. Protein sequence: CASSWKPGQGDSPLHF.

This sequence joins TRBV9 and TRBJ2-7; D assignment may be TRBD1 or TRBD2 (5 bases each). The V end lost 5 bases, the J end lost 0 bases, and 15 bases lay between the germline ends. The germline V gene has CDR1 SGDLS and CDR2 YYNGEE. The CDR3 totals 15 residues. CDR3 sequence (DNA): TGTGCCAGCAGTGTCGGGTGGGGGTCCTCCTACGAGCAGTACTTC. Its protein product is CASSVGWGSSYEQYF.

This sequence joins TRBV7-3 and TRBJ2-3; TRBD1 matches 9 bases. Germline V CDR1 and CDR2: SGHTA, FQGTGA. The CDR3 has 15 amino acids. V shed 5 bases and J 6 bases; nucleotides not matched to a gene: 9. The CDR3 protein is CASSLPGQGRDTQYF. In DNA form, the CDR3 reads TGTGCCAGCAGCCTCCCTGGACAGGGGAGGGATACGCAGTATTTT.

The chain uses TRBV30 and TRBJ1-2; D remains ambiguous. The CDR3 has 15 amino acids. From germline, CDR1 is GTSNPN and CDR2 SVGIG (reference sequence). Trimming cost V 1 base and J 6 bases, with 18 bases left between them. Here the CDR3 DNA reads TGTGCCTGGAGTGCTACCCTGGAGGTCGAGAATGGCTACACCTTC. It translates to CAWSATLEVENGYTF.

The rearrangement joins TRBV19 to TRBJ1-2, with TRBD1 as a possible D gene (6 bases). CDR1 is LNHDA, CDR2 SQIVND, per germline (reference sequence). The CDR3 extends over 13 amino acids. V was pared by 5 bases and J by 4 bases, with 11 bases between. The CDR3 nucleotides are TGTGCCAGTAGTCCATCAGGGGTCTATGGCTACACCTTC. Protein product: CASSPSGVYGYTF.

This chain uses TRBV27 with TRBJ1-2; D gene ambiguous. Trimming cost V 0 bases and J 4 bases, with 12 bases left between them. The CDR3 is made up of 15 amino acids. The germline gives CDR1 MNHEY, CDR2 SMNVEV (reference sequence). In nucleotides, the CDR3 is TGTGCCAGCAGTTTATCGGCGGGAGGGATCTATGGCTACACCTTC. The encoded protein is CASSLSAGGIYGYTF.

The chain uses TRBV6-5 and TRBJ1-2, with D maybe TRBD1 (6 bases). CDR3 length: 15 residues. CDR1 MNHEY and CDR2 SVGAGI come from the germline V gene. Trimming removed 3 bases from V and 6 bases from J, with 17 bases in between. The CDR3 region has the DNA TGTGCCAGCAGTTATAGGACAGTCGGGCCCCATGGCTACACCTTC. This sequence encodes CASSYRTVGPHGYTF.

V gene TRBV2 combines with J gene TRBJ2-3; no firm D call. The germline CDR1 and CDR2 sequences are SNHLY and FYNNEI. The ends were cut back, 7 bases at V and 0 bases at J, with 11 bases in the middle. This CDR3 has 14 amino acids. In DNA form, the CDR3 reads TGTGCCAGCAAGCAGCGATCTAGCACAGATACGCAGTATTTT. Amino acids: CASKQRSSTDTQYF.

CDR3 bases: TGTGCCACCAGTGATTTGCAACAGGGGGCGAGGACAGATACGCAGTATTTT. Translating it yields CATSDLQQGARTDTQYF. The gene calls are TRBV24-1 and TRBJ2-3, with 9 bases identical to TRBD1. Germline CDR1 and CDR2: KGHDR and SFDVKD. CDR3 length equals 17 residues. V lost 0 bases to trimming and J lost 3 bases; unmatched junction nucleotides: 6.

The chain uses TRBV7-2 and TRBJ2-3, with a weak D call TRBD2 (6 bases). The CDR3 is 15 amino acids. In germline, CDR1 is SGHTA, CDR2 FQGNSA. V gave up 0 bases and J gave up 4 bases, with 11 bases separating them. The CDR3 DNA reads TGTGCCAGCAGCTTAGCGGGAGGAGGCGCAGATACGCAGTATTTT. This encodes CASSLAGGGADTQYF.

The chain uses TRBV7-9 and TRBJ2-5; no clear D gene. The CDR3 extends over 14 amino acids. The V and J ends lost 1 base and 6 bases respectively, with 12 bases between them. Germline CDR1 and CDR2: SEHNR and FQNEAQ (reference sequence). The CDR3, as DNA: TGTGCCAGCAGCTTAGTCTTGGACGGAAAGACCCAGTACTTC. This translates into CASSLVLDGKTQYF. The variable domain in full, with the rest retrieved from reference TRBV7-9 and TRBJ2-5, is DTGVSQNPRHKITKRGQNVTFRCDPISEHNRLYWYRQTLGQGPEFLTYFQNEAQLEKSRLLSDRFSAERPKGSFSTLEIQRTEQGDSAMYLCASSLVLDGKTQYFGPGTRLLVL.

The CDR3 DNA reads TGTGCCAGCAGTGTTACAGATAGGAATCAGCCCCAGCATTTT. Protein product: CASSVTDRNQPQHF. The V and J genes are TRBV2 and TRBJ1-5; the D is unclear. Germline CDR1 is SNHLY and CDR2 is FYNNEI. The V gene lost 4 bases and the J gene lost 4 bases, with 11 bases spanning the gap. The CDR3 contains 14 residues.

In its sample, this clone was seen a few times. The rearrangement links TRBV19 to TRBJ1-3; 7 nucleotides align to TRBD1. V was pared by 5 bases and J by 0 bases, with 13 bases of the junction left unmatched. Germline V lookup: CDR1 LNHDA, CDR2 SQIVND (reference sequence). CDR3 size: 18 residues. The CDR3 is CASSPRGQARHSGNTIYF. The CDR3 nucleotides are TGTGCCAGTAGTCCCCGAGGACAGGCGCGCCACTCTGGAAACACCATATATTTT. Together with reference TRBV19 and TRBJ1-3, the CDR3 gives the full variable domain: DGGITQSPKYLFRKEGQNVTLSCEQNLNHDAMYWYRQDPGQGLRLIYYSQIVNDFQKGDIAEGYSVSREKKESFPLTVTSAQKNPTAFYLCASSPRGQARHSGNTIYFGEGSWLTVV.